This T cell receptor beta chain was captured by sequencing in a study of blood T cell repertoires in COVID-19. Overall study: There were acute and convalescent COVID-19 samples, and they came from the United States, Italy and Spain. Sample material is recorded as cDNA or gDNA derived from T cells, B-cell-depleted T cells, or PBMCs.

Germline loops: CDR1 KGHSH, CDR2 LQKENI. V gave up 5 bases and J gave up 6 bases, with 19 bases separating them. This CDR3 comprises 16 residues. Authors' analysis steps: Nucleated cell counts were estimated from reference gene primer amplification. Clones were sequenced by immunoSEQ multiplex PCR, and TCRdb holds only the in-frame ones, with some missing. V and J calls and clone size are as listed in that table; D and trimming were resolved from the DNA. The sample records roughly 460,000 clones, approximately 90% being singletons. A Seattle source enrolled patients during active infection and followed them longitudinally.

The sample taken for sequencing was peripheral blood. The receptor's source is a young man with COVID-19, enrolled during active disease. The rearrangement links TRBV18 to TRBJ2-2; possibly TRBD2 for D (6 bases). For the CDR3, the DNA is TGTGCCAGCTCATCGTCAGGTCGGGGGTTCGCCGGGGAGCTGTTTTTT. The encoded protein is CASSSSGRGFAGELFF.